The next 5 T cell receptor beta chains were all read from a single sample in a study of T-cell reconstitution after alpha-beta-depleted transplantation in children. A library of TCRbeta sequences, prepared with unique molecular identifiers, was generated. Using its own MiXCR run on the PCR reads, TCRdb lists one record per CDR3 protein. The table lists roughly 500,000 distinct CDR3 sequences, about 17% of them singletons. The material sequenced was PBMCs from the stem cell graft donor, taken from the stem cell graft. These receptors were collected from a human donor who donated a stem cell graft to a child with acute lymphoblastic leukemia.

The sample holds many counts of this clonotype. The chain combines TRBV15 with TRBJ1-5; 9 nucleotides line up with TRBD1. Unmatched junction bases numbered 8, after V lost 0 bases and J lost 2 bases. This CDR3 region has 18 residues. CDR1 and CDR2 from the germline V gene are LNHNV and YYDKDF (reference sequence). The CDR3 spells CATSRDPLGQGGNQPQHF. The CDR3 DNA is TGTGCCACCAGCAGAGATCCCCTGGGACAGGGAGGCAATCAGCCCCAGCATTTT. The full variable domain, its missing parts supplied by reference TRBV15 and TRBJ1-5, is DAMVIQNPRYQVTQFGKPVTLSCSQTLNHNVMYWYQQKSSQAPKLLFHYYDKDFNNEADTPDNFQSRRPNTSFCFLDIRSPGLGDTAMYLCATSRDPLGQGGNQPQHFGDGTRLSIL.

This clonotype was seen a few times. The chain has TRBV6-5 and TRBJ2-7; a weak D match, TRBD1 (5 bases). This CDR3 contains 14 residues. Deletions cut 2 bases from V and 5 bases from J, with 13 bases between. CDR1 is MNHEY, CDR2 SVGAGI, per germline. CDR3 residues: CASSYLQGPHEQYF. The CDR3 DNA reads TGTGCCAGCAGTTACCTCCAGGGCCCCCACGAGCAGTACTTC.

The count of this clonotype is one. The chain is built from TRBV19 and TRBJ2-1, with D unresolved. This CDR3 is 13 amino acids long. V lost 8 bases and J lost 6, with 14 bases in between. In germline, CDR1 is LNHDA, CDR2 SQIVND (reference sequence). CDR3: CASPARPGNEQFF. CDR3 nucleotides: TGTGCCAGTCCGGCCCGGCCTGGCAATGAGCAGTTCTTC.

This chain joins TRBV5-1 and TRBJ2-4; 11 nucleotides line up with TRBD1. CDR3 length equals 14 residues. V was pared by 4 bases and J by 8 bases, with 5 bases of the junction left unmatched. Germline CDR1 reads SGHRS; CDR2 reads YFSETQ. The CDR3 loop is CASSTGQGAHIQYF. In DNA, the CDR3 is TGCGCCAGCAGCACAGGACAGGGGGCGCACATTCAGTACTTC. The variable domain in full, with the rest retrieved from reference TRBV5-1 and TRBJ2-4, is KAGVTQTPRYLIKTRGQQVTLSCSPISGHRSVSWYQQTPGQGLQFLFEYFSETQRNKGNFPGRFSGRQFSNSRSEMNVSTLELGDSALYLCASSTGQGAHIQYFGAGTRLSVL.

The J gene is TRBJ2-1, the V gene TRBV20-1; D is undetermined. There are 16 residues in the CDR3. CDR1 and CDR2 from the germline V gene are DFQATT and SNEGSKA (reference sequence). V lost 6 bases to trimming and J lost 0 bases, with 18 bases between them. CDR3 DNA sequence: TGCAGTGCCCCGCTAGGCGGACCAAGCTCCTACAATGAGCAGTTCTTC. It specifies CSAPLGGPSSYNEQFF.